The 30 T cell receptor beta chains below all came from one sample that was sequenced in a study of T cell responses to AZD1222 COVID-19 vaccine. The assay was immunoSEQ multiplex PCR, and TCRdb's table has in-frame clones only and misses some. Here the sample spans approximately 130,000 clones, over 90% being singletons. The material sequenced was peripheral blood, taken on day 0 of AZD1222 vaccination. The receptors were gathered from an adult in good health.

The gene calls are TRBV18 and TRBJ1-2; D not resolved. Germline lookup yields CDR1 KGHSH and CDR2 LQKENI. This CDR3 comprises 14 residues. V was pared by 3 bases and J by 3 bases, with 11 bases between. The CDR3 nucleotides are TGTGCCAGCTCACCTGGCCCAAAGGACTATGGCTACACCTTC. It codes for CASSPGPKDYGYTF.

This rearrangement joins TRBV5-1 to TRBJ1-4, with D maybe TRBD1 (5 bases). There are 14 residues in the CDR3. V lost 4 bases, J lost 4 bases, and 11 bases lay in between. The germline V gene has CDR1 SGHRS and CDR2 YFSETQ. DNA for the CDR3: TGCGCCAGCAGCGAGACAGCGTTTAATGAAAAACTGTTTTTT. Translating it yields CASSETAFNEKLFF.

This chain joins TRBV6-2 or TRBV6-3 and TRBJ1-1; D unclear. Trimming stripped 6 bases from V and 3 bases from J, with 20 bases between. CDR3 length: 16 amino acids. The V gene's germline CDR1 is MNHEY and CDR2 SVGEGT. The CDR3 protein is CASSHSDLLRDTEAFF. The CDR3 DNA is TGTGCCAGCAGCCACTCGGACCTCTTAAGGGACACTGAAGCTTTCTTT.

The CDR3 protein is CASSLGWGNTGELFF. The CDR3 DNA follows: TGTGCCAGCAGCTTAGGGTGGGGGAACACCGGGGAGCTGTTTTTT. The chain joins TRBV5-6 to TRBJ2-2; D not resolved. Looked up from germline, CDR1 is SGHDT and CDR2 is YYEEEE. Trimming cost V 2 bases and J 1 base, with 9 bases left between them. The CDR3 totals 15 residues.

This clone was detected only a few times. The chain employs TRBV29-1 and TRBJ2-1; 9 positions agree with TRBD2. The CDR3 is 14 amino acids. The V segment lost 4 bases and the J segment 4 bases; nucleotides outside the gene matches: 5. Germline CDR1 and CDR2: SQVTM and ANQGSEA. CDR3 in DNA: TGCAGCGTTGTGGCTAGCGGGGTGTACAATGAGCAGTTCTTC. It specifies CSVVASGVYNEQFF.

V usage is TRBV29-1 and J usage is TRBJ1-1, with D possibly matching TRBD1 (5 bases). This CDR3 has 14 residues. Looked up from germline, CDR1 is SQVTM and CDR2 is ANQGSEA. V was pared by 6 bases and J by 1 base, with 15 bases between. CDR3 sequence reads: CSVNPRGRNTEAFF. The CDR3, as DNA: TGCAGCGTGAACCCCCGGGGCAGGAACACTGAAGCTTTCTTT.

The chain combines TRBV11-3 with TRBJ2-2, with D possibly called TRBD1 or TRBD2 (5 bases each). Germline CDR1 is SGHNT and CDR2 is YENEEA. V lost 5 bases and J 6 bases, leaving 10 bases between the germline ends. The CDR3 totals 13 residues. CDR3 sequence: CASSLGVAGELFF. The CDR3 coding sequence is TGTGCCAGCAGCCTGGGGGTCGCCGGGGAGCTGTTTTTT. The full variable domain, its missing parts supplied by reference TRBV11-3 and TRBJ2-2, is EAGVVQSPRYKIIEKKQPVAFWCNPISGHNTLYWYLQNLGQGPELLIRYENEEAVDDSQLPKDRFSAERLKGVDSTLKIQPAELGDSAVYLCASSLGVAGELFFGEGSRLTVL.

The CDR3 nucleotides are TGTGCCAGCAGCTATGGCGAGTACAATGAGCAGTTCTTC. Translated: CASSYGEYNEQFF. The chain is built from TRBV11-3 and TRBJ2-1, with no clear D. The CDR3 totals 13 residues. Germline V gives CDR1 SGHNT, CDR2 YENEEA. The germline V and J ends were trimmed by 4 bases and 4 bases, with 8 bases remaining between them.

The V gene is TRBV7-2, the J gene TRBJ1-1; D may be TRBD1 (5 bases). Trimming stripped 6 bases from V and 3 bases from J, with 29 bases between. The length of the CDR3 is 19 residues. CDR1 is SGHTA and CDR2 is FQGNSA in the germline V gene. In DNA, the CDR3 is TGTGCCAGCAGAATTACGTGGTGGGGGGGTAGGGTTACTGACACTGAAGCTTTCTTT. The encoded protein is CASRITWWGGRVTDTEAFF.

This chain links TRBV18 with TRBJ2-1, with TRBD2 matching 16 bases. The CDR3 runs to 16 residues. Germline CDR1 is KGHSH and CDR2 is LQKENI. Trimming at V came to 6 bases and at J to 9 bases, leaving 8 bases not matched to a gene. CDR3 nucleotides: TGTGCCAGCTCTCCGGGACTAGCGGGGGGGCGAGGTGAGCAGTTCTTC. Translation: CASSPGLAGGRGEQFF.

This rearrangement joins TRBV6-6 to TRBJ1-5, with D perhaps matching TRBD1 (6 bases). Germline-derived CDR1 and CDR2 are MNHNY and SVGAGI (reference sequence). The CDR3 extends over 14 amino acids. The V and J ends lost 6 bases and 1 base respectively, with 10 bases between them. The CDR3 loop reads CASSRQESNQPQHF. CDR3 in DNA: TGTGCCAGCAGCCGACAGGAGAGCAATCAGCCCCAGCATTTT.

This clone occurred a few times. This chain uses TRBV11-2 with TRBJ1-4; D uncertain. Germline loops: CDR1 SGHAT, CDR2 FQNNGV. This CDR3 is built from 13 residues. V lost 3 bases and J 3 bases, leaving 5 bases between the germline ends. CDR3 in DNA: TGTGCCAGCAGCTTTCTTTCTAATGAAAAACTGTTTTTT. This encodes CASSFLSNEKLFF.

The chain employs TRBV3-1 (or the pseudogene TRBV3-2) and TRBJ1-4, with D maybe TRBD1 (6 bases). Germline CDR1 LGHDT, CDR2 YNNKEL (reference sequence). V dropped 5 bases and J dropped 11 bases, with 15 bases sitting between them. The CDR3 spans 13 residues. The CDR3 region is CASSFRTEPKLFF. CDR3 coding DNA: TGTGCCAGCAGCTTCCGGACAGAGCCGAAACTGTTTTTT.

J is TRBJ2-1 and V is TRBV29-1; the D is unclear. Germline V gene sequence: CDR1 SQVTM, CDR2 ANQGSEA. The ends were cut back, 4 bases at V and 12 bases at J, with 19 bases in the middle. The CDR3 is made up of 13 amino acids. In DNA, the CDR3 is TGCAGCGTTGTTCCAAATACTTCCTCCGGGCAGTTCTTC. Its translation is CSVVPNTSSGQFF.

The chain recombines TRBV5-4 with TRBJ1-4, with D unclear. Between the trimmed V and J ends, which lost 1 base and 7 bases, there was a span of 11 bases. Germline V lookup: CDR1 SGHNT, CDR2 YYREEE (reference sequence). The CDR3 consists of 14 residues. The CDR3 nucleotides are TGTGCCAGCAGCTTGTACGGGCTGGGTGAAAAACTGTTTTTT. This gives the protein CASSLYGLGEKLFF.

This clone was picked up one time. The rearrangement uses TRBV6-5 and TRBJ1-4; D is unclear. The CDR3 is 13 amino acids. The germline gives CDR1 MNHEY, CDR2 SVGAGI. Trimming shortened V by 6 bases and J by 1 base, and 6 bases separated the two germline ends. The CDR3 bases are TGTGCCAGCAGGTCCGTAACTAATGAAAAACTGTTTTTT. Residues: CASRSVTNEKLFF.

V and J are TRBV2 and TRBJ1-6; D gene unclear. V was trimmed by 7 bases and J by 10 bases, leaving 14 bases between them. This CDR3 spans 13 amino acids. The V gene's germline CDR1 is SNHLY and CDR2 FYNNEI. This chain's CDR3 is CASISVGSSPLHF. CDR3 in DNA: TGTGCCAGCATAAGCGTGGGAAGCTCACCCCTCCACTTT.

The chain carries TRBV7-9 and TRBJ2-7; 7 bases align to TRBD2. The CDR3 length is 16 residues. CDR1 and CDR2 from the germline V gene are SEHNR and FQNEAQ (reference sequence). V shed 7 bases, J shed 4 bases, and the junction held 16 bases outside the gene matches. For the CDR3, the DNA is TGTGCCAGCACTAGCGGAGGGAGGGCCTCCCAATACGAGCAGTACTTC. It yields the protein CASTSGGRASQYEQYF.

The chain carries TRBV29-1 and TRBJ1-2; no definite D call. Germline V gene lookup returns CDR1 SQVTM and CDR2 ANQGSEA. The CDR3 length is 14 residues. V was shortened by 3 bases and J by 3 bases, with 14 bases between the two germline ends. The CDR3 region is CSVDQLGVDYGYTF. CDR3 bases: TGCAGCGTTGACCAGCTTGGGGTAGACTATGGCTACACCTTC.

The V and J genes are TRBV4-1 and TRBJ2-1, with TRBD1 identical over 8 bases. Germline CDR1 and CDR2: MGHRA and YSYEKL. The CDR3 has 16 amino acids. Germline trimming cut 0 bases from V and 10 bases from J; bases unmatched to any gene: 11. CDR3 protein: CASSQDRSGTGPEQFF. CDR3 in DNA: TGCGCCAGCAGCCAAGATCGTAGTGGGACAGGCCCCGAGCAGTTCTTC.

The CDR3 DNA is TGTGCCTGGAGTGTAGAGAGAGTAGGGGGCAATCAGCCCCAGCATTTT. It specifies CAWSVERVGGNQPQHF. The rearrangement joins TRBV30 to TRBJ1-5; D perhaps matches TRBD1 (5 bases). The germline gives CDR1 GTSNPN, CDR2 SVGIG (reference sequence). CDR3 length: 16 amino acids. Trimming took 0 bases from V and 2 from J, leaving 14 bases between them.

J is TRBJ1-5 and V is TRBV6-5; D gene unclear. Trimming removed 4 bases from V and 4 bases from J, with 8 bases in between. CDR1 is MNHEY, CDR2 SVGAGI, per germline. The CDR3 spans 13 residues. CDR3 residues: CASSWTGNQPQHF. The CDR3 DNA reads as TGTGCCAGCAGTTGGACGGGGAATCAGCCCCAGCATTTT.

The chain has TRBV9 and TRBJ1-2; TRBD1 matches 7 bases. In germline, CDR1 is SGDLS, CDR2 YYNGEE. V was pared by 0 bases and J by 6 bases, with 5 bases of the junction left unmatched. The CDR3 covers 14 residues. As DNA, the CDR3 is TGTGCCAGCAGCGTAGAACAGGGGCAGGATGGCTACACCTTC. Protein sequence: CASSVEQGQDGYTF.

V usage is TRBV7-9 and J usage is TRBJ1-1; TRBD1 agrees at 8 bases. J gave up 6 bases and V 4 bases, and 7 bases lay outside the gene matches. The CDR3 sequence is 14 residues long. The germline gives CDR1 SEHNR, CDR2 FQNEAQ (reference sequence). The CDR3 region has the DNA TGTGCCAGCAGCTCCGGACAGGGAAAGGCTGAAGCTTTCTTT. Its protein is CASSSGQGKAEAFF. The variable domain in full, with the rest retrieved from reference TRBV7-9 and TRBJ1-1, is DTGVSQNPRHKITKRGQNVTFRCDPISEHNRLYWYRQTLGQGPEFLTYFQNEAQLEKSRLLSDRFSAERPKGSFSTLEIQRTEQGDSAMYLCASSSGQGKAEAFFGQGTRLTVV.

The chain couples TRBV5-8 to TRBJ1-2, with D possibly TRBD1 on 5 matching bases. V lost 1 base and J lost 1, with 11 bases in between. Germline-derived CDR1 and CDR2 are SGHTS and YDEGEE. This CDR3 is 15 amino acids long. The CDR3 DNA reads as TGTGCCAGCAGCTTGCCAGGGCCCTATAACTATGGCTACACCTTC. Translated, it gives CASSLPGPYNYGYTF. The whole variable domain, filled in from reference TRBV5-8 and TRBJ1-2, reads EAGVTQSPTHLIKTRGQQATLRCSPISGHTSVYWYQQALGLGLQFLLWYDEGEERNRGNFPPRFSGRQFPNYSSELNVNALELEDSALYLCASSLPGPYNYGYTFGSGTRLTVV.

The chain joins TRBV5-1 to TRBJ1-6; 7 positions agree with TRBD1. J was trimmed by 9 bases and V by 0 bases; bases with no gene match: 6. From germline, CDR1 is SGHRS and CDR2 YFSETQ. The CDR3 runs 15 residues. The CDR3 region has the DNA TGCGCCAGCAGCTTGGCTTCGGACAGGTTTTCACCCCTCCACTTT. Amino acid sequence: CASSLASDRFSPLHF.

This clone was found once. The V gene is TRBV6-4, the J gene TRBJ2-3, with TRBD2 as a possible D gene (6 bases). Germline values: CDR1 MRHNA, CDR2 SNTAGT. The V gene lost 2 bases and the J gene lost 1 base, with 13 bases spanning the gap. CDR3 length: 16 residues. The CDR3 loop is CASSDGLASGTDTQYF. The CDR3 DNA reads as TGTGCCAGCAGTGACGGATTAGCTAGCGGCACAGATACGCAGTATTTT.

The count of this clone is one. The chain combines TRBV7-2 with TRBJ2-7; D is uncertain. The CDR3 spans 14 residues. Per germline, CDR1 SGHTA and CDR2 FQGNSA. V lost 2 bases and J 4 bases, leaving 12 bases between the germline ends. CDR3 bases: TGTGCCAGCAGCTTAAACGTAGAAATATACGAGCAGTACTTC. Encoded protein: CASSLNVEIYEQYF.

V is TRBV5-1 and J is TRBJ2-2; TRBD1 matches at 7 bases. The CDR3 runs to 17 residues. After removal of 3 bases from V and 7 bases from J, the junction contained 15 bases not matched to a gene. The germline V gene has CDR1 SGHRS and CDR2 YFSETQ. The CDR3 is CASSWGQITRLGGELFF. CDR3 bases: TGCGCCAGCAGCTGGGGACAGATCACGAGGTTAGGCGGGGAGCTGTTTTTT.

The V and J genes are TRBV10-2 and TRBJ1-3; 7 nucleotides match TRBD1. The germline V gene has CDR1 WSHSY and CDR2 SAAADI. The ends lost 7 bases at V and 2 bases at J; junction bases unmatched: 8. This CDR3 region has 15 residues. In DNA form, the CDR3 reads TGCGCCAGCAAGTATTCCGGGACAGCTGGAAACACCATATATTTT. The encoded protein is CASKYSGTAGNTIYF.